This TCR beta chain originates from a study of T cell changes during pregnancy in multiple sclerosis. After removal of 3 bases from V and 10 bases from J, the junction contained 9 bases not matched to a gene. CDR3 length: 14 residues. CDR1 is LNHDA and CDR2 is SQIVND in the germline V gene (reference sequence). Libraries were prepared by immunoSEQ multiplex PCR; TCRdb keeps only in-frame clonotypes and omits some of them. The data contain tens of thousands of clones, approximately 90% of them seen just once; the ten biggest clones take up about 0.91%. This material consisted of peripheral blood, taken before pregnancy. V usage is TRBV19 and J usage is TRBJ1-5, with 7 bases fitting TRBD1. The clonotype comes from a female donor with multiple sclerosis, enrolled in a pregnancy study. Here the CDR3 DNA reads TGTGCCAGTAGTATGCACAGGGGTGTCAATCCCCAGCATTTT. This codes for CASSMHRGVNPQHF.